One and the same sample provided the 26 T cell receptor beta chains below, sequenced in a study of blood T cell repertoires in COVID-19. Profiled with immunoSEQ multiplex PCR; TCRdb holds only in-frame clones, not every one. The sample gives 150,000 to 200,000 clones, around nine tenths of which show up once; roughly 3.9% is in the top ten. The sequencing sample was made of peripheral blood. These receptor sequences come from a man aged 18 to 29 with active or convalescent COVID-19.

V is TRBV2 and J is TRBJ1-2; perhaps TRBD1 as D (5 bases). The CDR3 loop spans 13 amino acids. Germline CDR1 and CDR2: SNHLY and FYNNEI. V shed 6 bases and J shed 3 bases, with 11 bases lying between them. CDR3 protein: CASRGLAHYGYTF. The DNA of the CDR3 is TGTGCCAGCAGGGGGCTGGCGCACTATGGCTACACCTTC.

The chain carries TRBV5-4 and TRBJ2-5; maybe TRBD2 (6 bases). Trimming shortened V by 4 bases and J by 3 bases, and 10 bases separated the two germline ends. The germline V gene has CDR1 SGHNT and CDR2 YYREEE (reference sequence). This CDR3 is 13 amino acids long. Written as DNA, the CDR3 is TGTGCCAGCAGCCGGGACTCCAAAGAGACCCAGTACTTC. It codes for CASSRDSKETQYF. Full variable domain (missing parts from reference TRBV5-4 and TRBJ2-5): ETGVTQSPTHLIKTRGQQVTLRCSSQSGHNTVSWYQQALGQGPQFIFQYYREEENGRGNFPPRFSGLQFPNYSSELNVNALELDDSALYLCASSRDSKETQYFGPGTRLLVL.

The chain is built from TRBV27 and TRBJ2-2; 7 nucleotides align to TRBD1. The CDR3 runs to 16 residues. The trim removed 5 bases at V and 4 bases at J, leaving 10 bases unmatched. The V gene's germline CDR1 is MNHEY and CDR2 SMNVEV (reference sequence). CDR3 protein: CASSPIDRVGTGELFF. For the CDR3, the DNA is TGTGCCAGCAGTCCCATTGACAGGGTAGGCACCGGGGAGCTGTTTTTT.

This sequence joins TRBV5-1 and TRBJ1-1; D ambiguous. V was cut by 0 bases and J by 4 bases, with 7 bases left in between. Germline V CDR1 and CDR2: SGHRS, YFSETQ. This CDR3 has 13 amino acids. As DNA, the CDR3 is TGCGCCAGCAGCTTGGTTGGGCGCACTGAAGCTTTCTTT. It specifies CASSLVGRTEAFF. Combining the CDR3 with reference TRBV5-1 and TRBJ1-1 gives the whole variable domain KAGVTQTPRYLIKTRGQQVTLSCSPISGHRSVSWYQQTPGQGLQFLFEYFSETQRNKGNFPGRFSGRQFSNSRSEMNVSTLELGDSALYLCASSLVGRTEAFFGQGTRLTVV.

In its sample, this clone was seen a few times. CDR3 protein: CASSLGGALYNSPLHF. For the CDR3, the DNA is TGCGCCAGCAGTCTGGGTGGGGCCCTCTATAATTCACCCCTCCACTTT. The rearrangement links TRBV23-1 to TRBJ1-6; weak D call: TRBD1 (5 bases). TRBV23-1 is filed as an ORF, its function uncertain. The CDR3 loop spans 16 amino acids. V was cut by 4 bases and J by 3 bases, with 13 bases left in between.

CDR3 in DNA: TGTGCCACCTCGGAGGCGGGAATTACCACTCAAACCTTACGCGAGCAGTACGTC. Translation: CATSEAGITTQTLREQYV. The chain recombines TRBV28 with TRBJ2-7, with a weak D call TRBD2 (6 bases). V was trimmed by 10 bases and J by 6 bases, leaving 34 bases between them. This CDR3 spans 18 amino acids. The germline CDR1 and CDR2 sequences are MDHEN and SYDVKM.

V and J are TRBV7-9 and TRBJ2-1; 8 bases line up with TRBD2. J lost 8 bases, V lost 3 bases, and 15 bases had no gene match. Germline V gives CDR1 SEHNR, CDR2 FQNEAQ (reference sequence). This CDR3 comprises 17 residues. For the CDR3, the DNA is TGTGCCAGCAGCTTTTCCGGTTTAGCGGGAAATGGCCATGAGCAGTTCTTC. Amino acids: CASSFSGLAGNGHEQFF.

The gene calls are TRBV7-2 and TRBJ1-6; D unclear. The CDR3 loop spans 14 amino acids. Germline V gene data show CDR1 as SGHTA and CDR2 as FQGNSA. The V end was cut by 4 bases, the J end by 6 bases, with 10 bases between. CDR3 sequence reads: CASSSSAGNSPLHF. The CDR3 coding sequence is TGTGCCAGCAGCTCCTCGGCGGGTAATTCACCCCTCCACTTT.

This clone was detected once. V gene TRBV5-4 combines with J gene TRBJ2-1, with D perhaps matching TRBD2 (6 bases). V was pared by 4 bases and J by 7 bases, with 18 bases between. Germline assignment: CDR1 SGHNT and CDR2 YYREEE (reference sequence). CDR3 length: 15 residues. In DNA, the CDR3 is TGTGCCAGCAGCGTACAGCGGGTTGGGGTTAATGAGCAGTTCTTC. Protein: CASSVQRVGVNEQFF. Drawing the rest from reference TRBV5-4 and TRBJ2-1, the complete variable domain is ETGVTQSPTHLIKTRGQQVTLRCSSQSGHNTVSWYQQALGQGPQFIFQYYREEENGRGNFPPRFSGLQFPNYSSELNVNALELDDSALYLCASSVQRVGVNEQFFGPGTRLTVL.

Only one count was recorded for this clone. The chain is built from TRBV19 and TRBJ2-3; 7 nucleotides align to TRBD2. The germline V gene encodes CDR1 LNHDA and CDR2 SQIVND (reference sequence). V lost 0 bases and J lost 5; bases outside the gene matches: 8. CDR3 size: 16 residues. The CDR3 nucleotides are TGTGCCAGTAGTATAGATCTACGCGCGGGAGAAGATACGCAGTATTTT. This sequence encodes CASSIDLRAGEDTQYF.

This sequence joins TRBV6-5 and TRBJ2-2, with a weak D call TRBD2 (6 bases). CDR1 and CDR2 from the germline V gene are MNHEY and SVGAGI. Trimming removed 6 bases at V and 7 bases at J, with 15 bases between. The CDR3 is made up of 14 amino acids. CDR3 in DNA: TGTGCCAGCAGGCGTCGACTAGGGATCGGGGAGCTGTTTTTT. It encodes CASRRRLGIGELFF.

This chain uses TRBV10-3 with TRBJ1-6; 10 nucleotides align to TRBD1. CDR1 is ENHRY, CDR2 SYGVKD, per germline. The V gene end was trimmed by 4 bases and the J gene end by 7 bases; junction bases not matched to a gene: 4. The CDR3 totals 15 residues. The CDR3 DNA reads as TGTGCCATCAGTGCGGAGGGACAGGGGAATTCACCCCTCCACTTT. This translates into CAISAEGQGNSPLHF.

The chain joins TRBV2 to TRBJ1-1; 7 bases line up with TRBD1. The CDR3 runs to 13 residues. The junction had 9 bases not matched to a gene; V was cut back by 6 bases and J by 8 bases. CDR1 and CDR2 from the germline V gene are SNHLY and FYNNEI. CDR3 region: CASRIFSGQEAFF. CDR3 coding DNA: TGTGCCAGCAGGATATTTTCGGGACAGGAAGCTTTCTTT. The full variable domain, rest sourced from reference TRBV2 and TRBJ1-1, is EPEVTQTPSHQVTQMGQEVILRCVPISNHLYFYWYRQILGQKVEFLVSFYNNEISEKSEIFDDQFSVERPDGSNFTLKIRSTKLEDSAMYFCASRIFSGQEAFFGQGTRLTVV.

The chain is built from TRBV4-1 and TRBJ2-1; 8 nucleotides match TRBD1. The trim removed 0 bases at V and 12 bases at J, leaving 16 bases unmatched. This CDR3 region has 17 residues. The germline V gene encodes CDR1 MGHRA and CDR2 YSYEKL. CDR3 loop: CASSQEPYTGDRMRQFF. CDR3 bases: TGCGCCAGCAGCCAAGAACCGTACACCGGGGACAGGATGAGGCAGTTCTTC.

The sample holds a few counts of this clone. The chain is built from TRBV27 and TRBJ1-1; TRBD1 might be the D (6 bases). V lost 5 bases and J lost 6, with 13 bases in between. CDR1 and CDR2 (germline): MNHEY, SMNVEV (reference sequence). CDR3 length: 13 residues. CDR3: CASSLIPGAEAFF. The CDR3 bases are TGTGCCAGCAGTCTTATTCCAGGGGCTGAAGCTTTCTTT.

The chain couples TRBV11-3 to TRBJ1-3, with D perhaps TRBD1 (5 bases). Deletions cut 2 bases from V and 0 bases from J, with 8 bases between. The CDR3 contains 15 residues. In germline, CDR1 is SGHNT, CDR2 YENEEA. CDR3 residues: CASSLTGHSGNTIYF. CDR3 coding DNA: TGTGCCAGCAGCTTAACAGGCCACTCTGGAAACACCATATATTTT.

The chain employs TRBV7-9 and TRBJ1-1; 9 positions match TRBD1. Germline V gene lookup returns CDR1 SEHNR and CDR2 FQNEAQ (reference sequence). Unmatched junction bases numbered 8, after V lost 3 bases and J lost 9 bases. The CDR3 is 14 amino acids. DNA of the CDR3: TGTGCCAGCAGCTTGGGACAGGGAACCCCACAAGCTTTCTTT. Its translation is CASSLGQGTPQAFF.

This clone was detected only a few times. The rearrangement joins TRBV4-3 to TRBJ1-5, with D unclear. Trimming stripped 4 bases from V and 4 bases from J, with 11 bases between. The CDR3 contains 14 residues. The germline CDR1 and CDR2 sequences are LGHNA and YSLEER. For the CDR3, the DNA is TGCGCCAGCAGCCCGACAAGAGGGAATCAGCCCCAGCATTTT. Its translation: CASSPTRGNQPQHF.

This clone has more than one count but fewer than ten. The V and J genes are TRBV28 and TRBJ2-7, with 10 bases identical to TRBD2. The CDR3 totals 18 residues. The germline V gene has CDR1 MDHEN and CDR2 SYDVKM. Unmatched junction bases numbered 14, after V lost 4 bases and J lost 2 bases. The CDR3 nucleotides read TGTGCCAGCAGTTCCTTACTAGCGGGGTTAACTTCAGCCTACGAGCAGTACTTC. Translated, it gives CASSSLLAGLTSAYEQYF. Using reference TRBV28 and TRBJ2-7 for the parts outside the CDR3, the full variable domain is DVKVTQSSRYLVKRTGEKVFLECVQDMDHENMFWYRQDPGLGLRLIYFSYDVKMKEKGDIPEGYSVSREKKERFSLILESASTNQTSMYLCASSSLLAGLTSAYEQYFGPGTRLTVT.

The chain carries TRBV2 and TRBJ2-6; D is possibly TRBD2 (6 bases). Germline lookup yields CDR1 SNHLY and CDR2 FYNNEI. CDR3 length: 14 residues. Trimming cost V 6 bases and J 5 bases, with 11 bases left between them. Here the CDR3 DNA reads TGTGCCAGCAGGCGGGATCAATGGGCCAACGTCCTGACTTTC. Amino acid sequence: CASRRDQWANVLTF.

The chain has TRBV19 and TRBJ1-2; a weak D match, TRBD1 (6 bases). The CDR3 sequence is 14 residues long. V was cut by 10 bases and J by 0 bases, with 15 bases left in between. Germline V gene data show CDR1 as LNHDA and CDR2 as SQIVND (reference sequence). The CDR3: CATSVGGANYGYTF. In nucleotides, the CDR3 is TGTGCCACGTCAGTAGGGGGAGCTAACTATGGCTACACCTTC.

This rearrangement joins TRBV7-2 to TRBJ1-1, with 7 bases fitting TRBD1. Germline V gene lookup returns CDR1 SGHTA and CDR2 FQGNSA. The ends lost 4 bases at V and 4 bases at J; junction bases unmatched: 3. The length of the CDR3 is 13 residues. Written as DNA, the CDR3 is TGTGCCAGCAGCTCCAACAGGGGCACTGAAGCTTTCTTT. It encodes CASSSNRGTEAFF.

This clone was recorded at least ten times. The chain recombines TRBV2 with TRBJ2-6; 8 nucleotides align to TRBD1. V lost 4 bases and J lost 0; bases outside the gene matches: 11. The CDR3 loop spans 19 amino acids. Germline CDR1 SNHLY, CDR2 FYNNEI. The CDR3 loop is CASSGARQGFDSGANVLTF. DNA for the CDR3: TGTGCCAGCAGTGGTGCAAGACAGGGGTTCGACTCTGGGGCCAACGTCCTGACTTTC.

The rearrangement links TRBV2 to TRBJ2-1; the match to TRBD1 covers 7 bases. Germline values: CDR1 SNHLY, CDR2 FYNNEI. The length of the CDR3 is 16 residues. The J segment lost 1 base and the V segment lost 7 bases, leaving 10 bases of the junction unmatched. CDR3 region: CASTPGQLGSYNEQFF. DNA for the CDR3: TGTGCCAGCACCCCGGGACAGTTGGGATCCTACAATGAGCAGTTCTTC.

This clone has only one observation. CDR3 nucleotide sequence: TGCGCCAGCAGCCGAGTGGGGGCCCGTTCCCCAACTGAAGCTTTCTTT. Encoded protein: CASSRVGARSPTEAFF. This sequence joins TRBV4-1 and TRBJ1-1; perhaps TRBD1 as D (6 bases). V was clipped by 4 bases and J by 5 bases, with 20 bases between them. This CDR3 region has 16 residues. CDR1 and CDR2 from the germline V gene are MGHRA and YSYEKL.

The chain has TRBV19 and TRBJ1-2; possible D gene TRBD1, 6 bases. CDR3 length equals 11 residues. With 6 bases removed from V and 9 bases from J, the gap between germline ends came to 11 bases. The germline V gene encodes CDR1 LNHDA and CDR2 SQIVND (reference sequence). DNA of the CDR3: TGTGCCAGTAGCACAGGGCCAAGCTACACCTTC. Protein product: CASSTGPSYTF.